This T cell receptor beta chain was identified in a study of T cells in Graves' hyperthyroidism and ophthalmopathy. Study results and caveats: In blood, most of the thyroid clonotypes expanded above 0.001 were also present.

Turning to this clonotype: The antigen remains unidentified. A junction boundary mismatches the germline segment, possibly from a read error.

Amplified regions were TCR beta CDR3 sequences from RNA transcripts. The HTBI set primed first-round TCR CDR3 RT-PCR. Via MiXCR, TCRdb re-called the multiplex PCR reads, giving one row per CDR3 protein. The sample comprises around 290,000 distinct CDR3 sequences, roughly 14% of which are singletons, and roughly 7.5% rests with the top ten. CDR1 is SEHNR and CDR2 is FQNEAQ in the germline V gene (reference sequence). The CDR3 has 14 residues. This TCR derives from a woman in her 30s with Graves' hyperthyroidism that later progressed to Graves' ophthalmopathy. Sequenced sample: blood. The chain recombines TRBV7-9 with TRBJ2-7, with D tentatively TRBD1 (5 bases). This CDR3 is CASSLYRSPYERYF. The DNA of the CDR3 is TGTGCCAGCAGCTTATACAGGTCCCCCTACGAGCGGTACTTC.